The next 21 T cell receptor beta chains were all read from a single sample in a study of OX40 agonist ivuxolimab in advanced cancers. Measured with immunoSEQ multiplex PCR; TCRdb has only the in-frame clones, and not every one. The sample has more than 20,000 clones, 88% seen once. The sequencing used CD4+ or CD8+ T cells sorted from blood, collected in a trial of the OX40 agonist ivuxolimab. These receptors came from an adult with an advanced solid tumor such as melanoma, head and neck, liver or kidney cancer.

V is TRBV6-5 and J is TRBJ1-2, with 8 bases aligning to TRBD1. The V and J ends lost 2 bases and 4 bases, in that order; junction bases with no gene match: 3. The germline V gene has CDR1 MNHEY and CDR2 SVGAGI. The CDR3 extends over 14 amino acids. CDR3 residues: CASSYTGTGYGYTF. CDR3 nucleotides: TGTGCCAGCAGTTACACCGGGACAGGCTATGGCTACACCTTC.

V usage is TRBV6-1 and J usage is TRBJ2-3; D perhaps matches TRBD2 (5 bases). V dropped 8 bases and J dropped 6 bases, with 18 bases sitting between them. From germline, CDR1 is MNHNS and CDR2 SASEGT. CDR3 length: 14 residues. CDR3 coding DNA: TGTGCCAGCGGAAGGGATGCCGGGGTGGATACGCAGTATTTT. Its protein is CASGRDAGVDTQYF.

This chain links TRBV19 with TRBJ1-1; possibly TRBD1 for D (5 bases). The CDR3 is 13 residues long. Trimming cost V 6 bases and J 3 bases, with 11 bases left between them. Germline V gene lookup returns CDR1 LNHDA and CDR2 SQIVND (reference sequence). The CDR3 DNA follows: TGTGCCAGTAGATGGGACGGATACACTGAAGCTTTCTTT. Amino acid sequence: CASRWDGYTEAFF.

This sequence joins TRBV2 and TRBJ2-7, with a weak D call TRBD1 (6 bases). CDR3 length: 12 amino acids. V gave up 9 bases and J gave up 3 bases, with 12 bases separating them. Germline CDR1 reads SNHLY; CDR2 reads FYNNEI. CDR3: CARMGQSYEQYF. In nucleotides, the CDR3 is TGTGCCAGGATGGGACAAAGCTACGAGCAGTACTTC.

DNA of the CDR3: TGTGCCAGCAGTGAGGAGCGAGAGACCCAGTACTTC. It specifies CASSEERETQYF. The chain carries TRBV2 and TRBJ2-5; D not certain. The germline V and J ends were trimmed by 3 bases and 4 bases, with 6 bases remaining between them. CDR1 SNHLY and CDR2 FYNNEI come from the germline V gene. CDR3 size: 12 residues. Drawing the rest from reference TRBV2 and TRBJ2-5, the complete variable domain is EPEVTQTPSHQVTQMGQEVILRCVPISNHLYFYWYRQILGQKVEFLVSFYNNEISEKSEIFDDQFSVERPDGSNFTLKIRSTKLEDSAMYFCASSEERETQYFGPGTRLLVL.

The chain has TRBV27 and TRBJ2-3, with D hard to call. Between the trimmed V and J ends, which lost 5 bases and 5 bases, there was a span of 8 bases. The CDR3 totals 12 residues. Germline V gene data show CDR1 as MNHEY and CDR2 as SMNVEV (reference sequence). The CDR3 loop reads CASSPYRDTQYF. The CDR3 coding sequence is TGTGCCAGCAGTCCCTATAGAGATACGCAGTATTTT.

The genes are TRBV5-1 and TRBJ1-1; D might be TRBD1 (5 bases). Trimming cost V 0 bases and J 5 bases, with 11 bases left between them. The CDR3 is made up of 14 amino acids. CDR1 and CDR2 (germline): SGHRS, YFSETQ. The CDR3 sequence: CASSLDRIITEAFF. The CDR3 DNA reads TGCGCCAGCAGCTTGGACAGGATTATAACTGAAGCTTTCTTT.

This clone was found once. The chain is built from TRBV19 and TRBJ1-5, with D tentatively TRBD1 (6 bases). The CDR3 contains 17 residues. Germline V gene data show CDR1 as LNHDA and CDR2 as SQIVND (reference sequence). Trimming took 8 bases from V and 0 from J, leaving 20 bases between them. Written as DNA, the CDR3 is TGTGCCAGTCGCCATAATTACAGGGCGTATAGCAATCAGCCCCAGCATTTT. Translating it yields CASRHNYRAYSNQPQHF.

The J gene is TRBJ1-2, the V gene TRBV7-8; D gene unclear. CDR3 length: 14 residues. Germline CDR1 is SGHVS and CDR2 is FQNEAQ. Trimming stripped 1 base from V and 8 bases from J, with 14 bases between. CDR3 sequence reads: CASSLEALGGGYTF. DNA of the CDR3: TGTGCCAGCAGCTTAGAGGCCTTGGGAGGAGGCTACACCTTC.

The chain is built from TRBV7-9 and TRBJ2-5, with D unresolved. The CDR3 totals 12 residues. Germline CDR1 reads SEHNR; CDR2 reads FQNEAQ (reference sequence). Trimming removed 5 bases at V and 5 bases at J, with 9 bases between. The CDR3 DNA sequence: TGTGCCAGCAGCCTGGTGGGGGAGACCCAGTACTTC. Amino acids: CASSLVGETQYF. Full variable domain (remainder filled in from reference TRBV7-9 and TRBJ2-5): DTGVSQNPRHKITKRGQNVTFRCDPISEHNRLYWYRQTLGQGPEFLTYFQNEAQLEKSRLLSDRFSAERPKGSFSTLEIQRTEQGDSAMYLCASSLVGETQYFGPGTRLLVL.

V usage is TRBV4-2 and J usage is TRBJ2-5; possibly TRBD2 for D (5 bases). Germline CDR1 and CDR2: LGHNA and YNFKEQ. Between the trimmed V and J ends, which lost 1 base and 5 bases, there was a span of 23 bases. This CDR3 has 18 amino acids. In DNA form, the CDR3 reads TGTGCCAGCAGCCAAGGTGGGATGGCTAGAGGGTCATTGGAGACCCAGTACTTC. Its translation is CASSQGGMARGSLETQYF.

The chain has TRBV29-1 and TRBJ2-3; TRBD2 aligns across 10 bases. The CDR3 loop spans 14 amino acids. V was pared by 4 bases and J by 4 bases, with 5 bases of the junction left unmatched. Germline V gives CDR1 SQVTM, CDR2 ANQGSEA. CDR3 region: CSVVSGRASDTQYF. The CDR3 bases are TGCAGCGTTGTAAGCGGGAGGGCCTCAGATACGCAGTATTTT.

The chain carries TRBV5-1 and TRBJ1-1; D remains unclear. The CDR3 spans 12 residues. Per germline, CDR1 SGHRS and CDR2 YFSETQ. V was trimmed by 2 bases and J by 7 bases, leaving 9 bases between them. In DNA form, the CDR3 reads TGCGCCAGCAGCTTCGACAATTATGAAGCTTTCTTT. It is translated as CASSFDNYEAFF.

In this sample, this clone turned up once. This chain connects TRBV4-1 to TRBJ1-2; 7 positions agree with TRBD1. Germline V gene sequence: CDR1 MGHRA, CDR2 YSYEKL. The CDR3 length is 14 residues. V shed 0 bases and J 8 bases; nucleotides not matched to a gene: 6. The chain's CDR3 is CASSQDPAGGGYTF. CDR3 sequence (DNA): TGCGCCAGCAGCCAAGATCCGGCAGGGGGGGGCTACACCTTC.

The genes are TRBV6-1 and TRBJ2-1; D possibly matches TRBD1 or TRBD2 (6 bases each). CDR1 is MNHNS and CDR2 is SASEGT in the germline V gene. Trimming removed 8 bases from V and 0 bases from J, with 14 bases in between. There are 15 residues in the CDR3. CDR3 DNA sequence: TGTGCCAGCTCCGATGGGGGGCCCTCCTACAATGAGCAGTTCTTC. Amino acid sequence: CASSDGGPSYNEQFF.

The J gene is TRBJ1-6, the V gene TRBV27; 7 nucleotides agree with TRBD1. With 8 bases clipped from V and 1 base from J, the junction kept 14 bases outside the gene matches. The CDR3 is made up of 18 amino acids. CDR1 is MNHEY, CDR2 SMNVEV, per germline (reference sequence). CDR3 loop: CASRPGTVGRSYNSPLHF. The CDR3 DNA reads as TGTGCCAGCCGCCCCGGGACAGTAGGGAGGTCCTATAATTCACCCCTCCACTTT.

The CDR3 DNA reads as TGTGCCAGCAGGCCACGGGACAGGGGACACGAGCAGTACTTC. It encodes CASRPRDRGHEQYF. The chain is built from TRBV27 and TRBJ2-7; 10 bases fit TRBD1. This CDR3 spans 14 amino acids. V shed 6 bases and J 5 bases; nucleotides not matched to a gene: 7. Germline V gives CDR1 MNHEY, CDR2 SMNVEV (reference sequence).

This clone was observed a single time. The chain couples TRBV7-6 to TRBJ2-2; 7 nucleotides align to TRBD2. J gave up 1 base and V 0 bases, and 5 bases lay outside the gene matches. The CDR3 loop spans 17 amino acids. Per germline, CDR1 SGHVS and CDR2 FNYEAQ. The DNA of the CDR3 is TGTGCCAGCAGCTTAGCGGTGGCTAGCGGGAACACCGGGGAGCTGTTTTTT. It codes for CASSLAVASGNTGELFF.

This clone was counted only a few times. This chain uses TRBV5-5 with TRBJ2-1; unclear D gene. Deletions cut 1 base from V and 5 bases from J, with 4 bases between. The CDR3 runs 12 residues. Germline CDR1 and CDR2: SGHKS and YYEKEE (reference sequence). The CDR3 loop is CASSLWDNEQFF. In nucleotides, the CDR3 is TGTGCCAGCAGCTTGTGGGACAATGAGCAGTTCTTC.

This clone was picked up a small number of times. The V gene is TRBV7-9, the J gene TRBJ2-1; D unresolved. Trimming removed 1 base at V and 15 bases at J, with 10 bases between. This CDR3 spans 11 amino acids. CDR1 and CDR2 (germline): SEHNR, FQNEAQ (reference sequence). CDR3 sequence: CASSLVRSGFF. The CDR3 DNA reads as TGTGCCAGCAGCTTAGTAAGGTCGGGGTTCTTC.

The chain uses TRBV27 and TRBJ2-7; the match to TRBD2 covers 8 bases. V trimming: 3 bases; J trimming: 4 bases; junction bases outside the gene matches: 8. CDR3 size: 15 residues. CDR1 and CDR2 from the germline V gene are MNHEY and SMNVEV (reference sequence). In DNA form, the CDR3 reads TGTGCCAGCAGTTTTTTTGGCGGGGGGCCGTACGAGCAGTACTTC. The encoded protein is CASSFFGGGPYEQYF.